These T cell receptor beta chains were read from a single sample in a study of shared clonotypes between healthy human individuals. Using immunoSEQ multiplex PCR, the repertoire was profiled, and TCRdb retains in-frame clones only, with some absent. Counted here are 500,000 or so clones, 90% to 96% occurring once; the ten biggest clones make up 0.055% to 0.075%. Sequencing was done on a sample of naive CD4+ T cells sorted from blood. All receptors derive from a woman in her 30s in good health. Both conserved end residues are part of each CDR3. A D gene is named only where the DNA matches it firmly. Expanded clones get a size class; other rows say once, few or many, or leave the size out.

j_call: TRBJ1-2
clone_size: -
d_call: -
v_call: TRBV27
cdr3_nt: TGTGCCAGCAGTCGAGGAAGAAGGGGCGGCGGGAGCACCTTC
cdr3_aa: CASSRGRRGGGSTF

j_call: TRBJ1-6
clone_size: -
d_call: TRBD1
v_call: TRBV28
cdr3_nt: TGTGCCAGCAGGGCGACAGGGAGGGGTTCACCCCTCCACTTT
cdr3_aa: CASRATGRGSPLHF

j_call: TRBJ2-7
clone_size: -
d_call: -
v_call: TRBV19
cdr3_nt: TGTGCCAGTAGTATGGGGGGAGCGGGTAGTGCCTACGAGCAGTACTTC
cdr3_aa: CASSMGGAGSAYEQYF

j_call: TRBJ1-1
clone_size: -
d_call: -
v_call: TRBV2
cdr3_nt: TGTGCCAGCCACAGGGAGAACACTGAAGCTTTCTTT
cdr3_aa: CASHRENTEAFF

j_call: TRBJ2-7
clone_size: once
d_call: -
v_call: TRBV7-9
cdr3_nt: TGTGCCAGCAGCCCTTTTGACGGGGGCAGCTACGAGCAGTACTTC
cdr3_aa: CASSPFDGGSYEQYF

j_call: TRBJ1-3
clone_size: -
d_call: -
v_call: TRBV12-5
cdr3_nt: TGTGCTAGTGGTTCTCGCCTCTCTGGAAACACCATATATTTT
cdr3_aa: CASGSRLSGNTIYF

j_call: TRBJ2-1
clone_size: -
d_call: TRBD2
v_call: TRBV29-1
cdr3_nt: TGCAGCGTTGATACGAGACTAGCGGCCAATGAGCAGTTCTTC
cdr3_aa: CSVDTRLAANEQFF

j_call: TRBJ2-1
clone_size: -
d_call: -
v_call: TRBV27
cdr3_nt: TGTGCCAGCAGTTTAGGGCCTAGCTCCTACAATGAGCAGTTCTTC
cdr3_aa: CASSLGPSSYNEQFF

j_call: TRBJ2-2
clone_size: once
d_call: -
v_call: TRBV27
cdr3_nt: TGTGCCAGCAGTTTTAACGATAGAGCGAACACCGGGGAGCTGTTTTTT
cdr3_aa: CASSFNDRANTGELFF

j_call: TRBJ1-4
clone_size: -
d_call: -
v_call: TRBV5-5
cdr3_nt: TGTGCCAGCGGGGATACAAGAACCGCTAATGAAAAACTGTTTTTT
cdr3_aa: CASGDTRTANEKLFF

j_call: TRBJ1-1
clone_size: -
d_call: -
v_call: TRBV28
cdr3_nt: TGTGCCAGCAGGACCCCGACGTATGAAGCTTTCTTT
cdr3_aa: CASRTPTYEAFF

j_call: TRBJ2-7
clone_size: few
d_call: -
v_call: TRBV11-2
cdr3_nt: TGTGCCAGCAGCAGGGGTAGCTCCTACGAGCAGTACTTC
cdr3_aa: CASSRGSSYEQYF

j_call: TRBJ2-5
clone_size: once
d_call: -
v_call: TRBV7-6
cdr3_nt: TGTGCCAGCAGCTTAGCGCCAGGACTGAACCCAAAAGAGACCCAGTACTTC
cdr3_aa: CASSLAPGLNPKETQYF

j_call: TRBJ2-5
clone_size: -
d_call: TRBD1
v_call: TRBV9
cdr3_nt: TGTGCCAGCAGCGCCACGACAGGGGAAGAGACCCAGTACTTC
cdr3_aa: CASSATTGEETQYF

j_call: TRBJ2-4
clone_size: -
d_call: TRBD2
v_call: TRBV19
cdr3_nt: TGTGCCAGTAGTACCCGACTAGCAGAGAACAAAAACATTCAGTACTTC
cdr3_aa: CASSTRLAENKNIQYF

j_call: TRBJ2-5
clone_size: -
d_call: -
v_call: TRBV27
cdr3_nt: TGTGCCAGCAGTTTTGGAGGCGAAGGGTTGGAGACCCAGTACTTC
cdr3_aa: CASSFGGEGLETQYF